A selection of T cell receptor beta chains follows, all from one sample in a study of radiotherapy plus CTLA-4 blockade in lung cancer. This table comes from immunoSEQ multiplex PCR, and its TCRdb copy is limited to in-frame clones, with some not included. Of around 45,000 clones listed, around 70% were seen once; the top ten hold 20% to 25%. The source material was peripheral blood, sampled from a patient treated with radiotherapy plus ipilimumab. The receptor set was obtained from a human donor with non-small cell lung cancer who had a partial response to radiotherapy plus ipilimumab. CDR3s include the opening cysteine and the closing phenylalanine or tryptophan. Each record gives: D gene, clone size, V gene, J gene, CDR3 protein, CDR3 DNA. D genes are given only for firm matches. Expanded clones get a size class; other rows say once, few or many, or leave the size out.

TRBD1,-,TRBV19,TRBJ1-2,CASSAYRGLTFNYGYTF,TGTGCCAGTAGTGCCTACAGGGGCCTCACTTTCAACTATGGCTACACCTTC
TRBD1,-,TRBV30,TRBJ1-2,CAWSVGTGSYGYTF,TGTGCCTGGAGTGTCGGGACAGGGTCCTATGGCTACACCTTC
TRBD1,-,TRBV4-2,TRBJ1-2,CASSSPGQGAEGYTF,TGTGCCAGCAGCTCTCCGGGACAGGGGGCTGAGGGCTACACCTTC
-,-,TRBV14,TRBJ1-1,CASSQDRGASGAEAFF,TGTGCCAGCAGCCAAGATCGGGGAGCCTCGGGCGCTGAAGCTTTCTTT
-,medium-sized,TRBV2,TRBJ1-2,CASSERGNGYTF,TGTGCCAGCAGTGAAAGGGGAAATGGCTACACCTTC
TRBD1,-,TRBV11-2,TRBJ2-1,CASSRRTGGGNEQFF,TGTGCCAGCAGCCGTAGAACAGGGGGAGGAAATGAGCAGTTCTTC
-,-,TRBV27,TRBJ1-2,CASSMTTGMNYGYTF,TGTGCCAGCAGTATGACTACAGGGATGAACTATGGCTACACCTTC
-,-,TRBV2,TRBJ1-1,CASGEGGAREAFF,TGTGCCAGCGGCGAGGGCGGGGCGCGAGAAGCTTTCTTT
-,few,TRBV6-1,TRBJ2-1,CASSIRESYNEQFF,TGTGCCAGCAGCATCAGGGAATCCTACAATGAGCAGTTCTTC
-,-,TRBV29-1,TRBJ2-3,CSVEASTDTQYF,TGCAGCGTTGAAGCTAGCACAGATACGCAGTATTTT
-,-,TRBV11-2,TRBJ2-7,CASSFERMRREQYF,TGTGCCAGCAGCTTCGAGCGGATGAGACGGGAGCAGTACTTC
TRBD2,-,TRBV5-4,TRBJ2-3,CASSQALAGTSTDTQYF,TGTGCCAGCAGCCAGGCCTTAGCGGGGACTAGCACAGATACGCAGTATTTT
-,-,TRBV5-1,TRBJ2-7,CASSLGLSSYEQYF,TGCGCCAGCAGCTTGGGATTGAGCTCCTACGAGCAGTACTTC
-,-,TRBV6-1,TRBJ2-6,CASKAISGANVLTF,TGTGCCAGCAAAGCTATCTCTGGGGCCAACGTCCTGACTTTC
-,few,TRBV10-1,TRBJ1-2,CASSDSPIYGYTF,TGCGCCAGCAGTGACTCCCCTATCTATGGCTACACCTTC
TRBD1,-,TRBV7-6,TRBJ1-2,CASSLGTGGTYGYTF,TGTGCCAGCAGCCTTGGGACAGGGGGTACCTATGGCTACACCTTC
TRBD2,-,TRBV7-6,TRBJ2-1,CASSPVAGGWNEQFF,TGTGCCAGCAGCCCCGTAGCGGGAGGTTGGAATGAGCAGTTCTTC
TRBD1,few,TRBV11-2,TRBJ2-7,CASSPGQFAYEQYF,TGTGCCAGCAGCCCGGGACAGTTCGCCTACGAGCAGTACTTC
-,many,TRBV7-3,TRBJ1-5,CASSLKWQGRSQPQHF,TGTGCCAGCAGCTTAAAGTGGCAGGGAAGAAGTCAGCCCCAGCATTTT
-,-,TRBV7-9,TRBJ1-2,CASSEGGVSGYGYTF,TGTGCCAGCAGCGAGGGAGGGGTTTCGGGTTATGGCTACACCTTC
-,-,TRBV5-1,TRBJ2-5,CASSLTPKAGETQYF,TGCGCCAGCAGCTTGACGCCCAAAGCAGGGGAGACCCAGTACTTC
-,once,TRBV12-5,TRBJ2-6,CANHSGQSDSGANVLTF,TGTGCTAACCATTCCGGACAGTCGGACTCTGGGGCCAACGTCCTGACTTTC
-,-,TRBV27,TRBJ2-1,CASSLAPGGHEQFF,TGTGCCAGCAGTTTAGCCCCTGGTGGGCATGAGCAGTTCTTC
-,-,TRBV6-4,TRBJ1-2,CASSDSSRDSVYGYTF,TGTGCCAGCAGTGACTCGAGCCGGGATTCGGTCTATGGCTACACCTTC
-,medium-sized,TRBV2,TRBJ1-2,CASSPDINYGYTF,TGTGCCAGCAGTCCCGACATAAACTATGGCTACACCTTC
-,-,TRBV30,TRBJ2-2,CAWEVSGELFF,TGTGCCTGGGAGGTTTCCGGGGAGCTGTTTTTT
-,many,TRBV6-5,TRBJ1-1,CASSLTRATEAFF,TGTGCCAGCAGCCTTACGAGGGCCACTGAAGCTTTCTTT
-,-,TRBV13,TRBJ1-1,CASSLARRNTEAFF,TGTGCCAGCAGCTTGGCCCGGAGGAACACTGAAGCTTTCTTT